This T cell receptor (beta chain) came from a study of OX40 agonist ivuxolimab in advanced cancers. Across the whole study: Of mixed ages from about 23 to 85 and averaging about 56 years, the group was around 78% male. General study findings and limits: Among T cells, CD8+ cells averaged more expanded clones than CD4+ cells. Doses of 0.1 to 3.0 mg/kg were accompanied by clonal expansion of CD4+ and CD8+ blood T cells by week 6.

As regards this clone: Antigen specificity is unknown.

TCRdb's copy holds only in-frame clones and misses some; the assay was immunoSEQ multiplex PCR. The top ten hold over 9.5% of the sample, which has 50,000 to 70,000 clones, approximately 83% seen once. Looked up from germline, CDR1 is SEHNR and CDR2 is FQNEAQ (reference sequence). This CDR3 region has 16 residues. V gave up 7 bases and J gave up 0 bases, with 18 bases separating them. The J gene is TRBJ1-1, the V gene TRBV7-9; D is unclear. The material was CD4+ or CD8+ T cells sorted from blood, obtained in a trial of the OX40 agonist ivuxolimab. This clonotype originated in an adult with an advanced solid tumor such as melanoma, head and neck, liver or kidney cancer. The CDR3 loop is CASIKFRSVLNTEAFF. CDR3 bases: TGTGCCAGCATTAAATTTCGTTCCGTACTGAACACTGAAGCTTTCTTT.